The 7 T cell receptor beta chains below all came from one sample that was sequenced in a study of PD-1 blockade in classical Hodgkin lymphoma. Every patient was affected by relapse after autologous stem cell transplantation, while exposure to brentuximab vedotin was not uniform. Only in-frame clones appear in the TCRdb table, and some are missing; sequencing was by immunoSEQ multiplex PCR. Of fewer than 25,000 clones listed, 70% to 80% are singletons. The material sequenced was peripheral blood mononuclear cells (PBMCs), taken before the second cycle of nivolumab. These receptors all come from a human donor with classical Hodgkin lymphoma.

V is TRBV28 and J is TRBJ2-5; possibly TRBD2 for D (5 bases). The germline V gene encodes CDR1 MDHEN and CDR2 SYDVKM. V was shortened by 5 bases and J by 1 base, with 11 bases between the two germline ends. The CDR3 is 14 amino acids. The CDR3 bases are TGTGCCAGCAGTCCCGGAGGCACCCAAGAGACCCAGTACTTC. Residues: CASSPGGTQETQYF.

The gene calls are TRBV5-1 and TRBJ2-3; possible D gene TRBD1, 5 bases. CDR3 size: 14 residues. The germline V gene has CDR1 SGHRS and CDR2 YFSETQ. V lost 4 bases, J lost 4 bases, and 13 bases lay in between. Written as DNA, the CDR3 is TGCGCCAGCAGCCCTGCAGGGTCCTCAGATACGCAGTATTTT. Its protein is CASSPAGSSDTQYF.

The genes are TRBV6-1 and TRBJ2-2; D might be TRBD1 (5 bases). The CDR3 consists of 14 residues. The ends were cut back, 4 bases at V and 6 bases at J, with 12 bases in the middle. Germline V CDR1 and CDR2: MNHNS, SASEGT. As DNA, the CDR3 is TGTGCCAGCAGTGTCAGGGTTTTGGCCGGGGAGCTGTTTTTT. Translation: CASSVRVLAGELFF.

This clone was observed a handful of times. This chain uses TRBV9 with TRBJ1-4; D remains ambiguous. CDR3 length: 13 amino acids. CDR1 and CDR2 (germline): SGDLS, YYNGEE. Between the trimmed V and J ends, which lost 0 bases and 4 bases, there was a span of 4 bases. CDR3 in amino acids: CASSVGLNEKLFF. The CDR3 DNA follows: TGTGCCAGCAGCGTAGGGCTTAATGAAAAACTGTTTTTT.

The CDR3 bases are TGTGCCAGCTCGCGTCAGGGGGAGGGTTCACCCCTCCACTTT. It yields the protein CASSRQGEGSPLHF. The chain employs TRBV18 and TRBJ1-6, with 7 bases aligning to TRBD1. The V gene's germline CDR1 is KGHSH and CDR2 LQKENI. The junction had 8 bases not matched to a gene; V was cut back by 6 bases and J by 9 bases. The CDR3 loop spans 14 amino acids.

The chain couples TRBV27 to TRBJ1-5; D may be TRBD1 (5 bases). V lost 2 bases and J lost 8, with 19 bases in between. This CDR3 comprises 16 residues. CDR1 is MNHEY and CDR2 is SMNVEV in the germline V gene (reference sequence). CDR3 region: CASSLRWGTAREPQHF. CDR3 DNA sequence: TGTGCCAGCAGTTTAAGGTGGGGCACGGCCAGGGAGCCCCAGCATTTT.

This clone was found a few times. The chain has TRBV10-3 and TRBJ2-7, with TRBD2 identical over 7 bases. Germline CDR1 reads ENHRY; CDR2 reads SYGVKD. CDR3 length: 14 amino acids. J lost 2 bases, V lost 1 base, and 2 bases had no gene match. CDR3 residues: CAISEFLAAYEQYF. For the CDR3, the DNA is TGTGCCATCAGTGAGTTTCTAGCGGCCTACGAGCAGTACTTC.